This T cell receptor (beta chain) was found in a study of cytomegalovirus exposure and HLA in healthy donors. Overall study results and limits: Later analysis showed TCR association rates varying by HLA locus, highest for DRB1 and lowest for HLA-C.

This PCR relied on a set of 60 Vbeta primers and 13 Jbeta primers. Some clones are missing from TCRdb's copy, which holds only in-frame ones; the method was immunoSEQ multiplex PCR. The table records about 93,000 clones, roughly four fifths of them present only once. As concerns this clone: Antigen unknown.

The receptor was isolated from a man younger than 45 in good health and CMV-seronegative. Sequenced input: PBMCs.

DNA for the CDR3: TGTGCCACTTCACCTACGAATCAGCCCCAGCATTTT. This encodes CATSPTNQPQHF. The chain recombines TRBV19 with TRBJ1-5; no firm D call. Germline V gene sequence: CDR1 LNHDA, CDR2 SQIVND (reference sequence). CDR3 length: 12 residues. V was trimmed by 10 bases and J by 4 bases, leaving 11 bases between them.